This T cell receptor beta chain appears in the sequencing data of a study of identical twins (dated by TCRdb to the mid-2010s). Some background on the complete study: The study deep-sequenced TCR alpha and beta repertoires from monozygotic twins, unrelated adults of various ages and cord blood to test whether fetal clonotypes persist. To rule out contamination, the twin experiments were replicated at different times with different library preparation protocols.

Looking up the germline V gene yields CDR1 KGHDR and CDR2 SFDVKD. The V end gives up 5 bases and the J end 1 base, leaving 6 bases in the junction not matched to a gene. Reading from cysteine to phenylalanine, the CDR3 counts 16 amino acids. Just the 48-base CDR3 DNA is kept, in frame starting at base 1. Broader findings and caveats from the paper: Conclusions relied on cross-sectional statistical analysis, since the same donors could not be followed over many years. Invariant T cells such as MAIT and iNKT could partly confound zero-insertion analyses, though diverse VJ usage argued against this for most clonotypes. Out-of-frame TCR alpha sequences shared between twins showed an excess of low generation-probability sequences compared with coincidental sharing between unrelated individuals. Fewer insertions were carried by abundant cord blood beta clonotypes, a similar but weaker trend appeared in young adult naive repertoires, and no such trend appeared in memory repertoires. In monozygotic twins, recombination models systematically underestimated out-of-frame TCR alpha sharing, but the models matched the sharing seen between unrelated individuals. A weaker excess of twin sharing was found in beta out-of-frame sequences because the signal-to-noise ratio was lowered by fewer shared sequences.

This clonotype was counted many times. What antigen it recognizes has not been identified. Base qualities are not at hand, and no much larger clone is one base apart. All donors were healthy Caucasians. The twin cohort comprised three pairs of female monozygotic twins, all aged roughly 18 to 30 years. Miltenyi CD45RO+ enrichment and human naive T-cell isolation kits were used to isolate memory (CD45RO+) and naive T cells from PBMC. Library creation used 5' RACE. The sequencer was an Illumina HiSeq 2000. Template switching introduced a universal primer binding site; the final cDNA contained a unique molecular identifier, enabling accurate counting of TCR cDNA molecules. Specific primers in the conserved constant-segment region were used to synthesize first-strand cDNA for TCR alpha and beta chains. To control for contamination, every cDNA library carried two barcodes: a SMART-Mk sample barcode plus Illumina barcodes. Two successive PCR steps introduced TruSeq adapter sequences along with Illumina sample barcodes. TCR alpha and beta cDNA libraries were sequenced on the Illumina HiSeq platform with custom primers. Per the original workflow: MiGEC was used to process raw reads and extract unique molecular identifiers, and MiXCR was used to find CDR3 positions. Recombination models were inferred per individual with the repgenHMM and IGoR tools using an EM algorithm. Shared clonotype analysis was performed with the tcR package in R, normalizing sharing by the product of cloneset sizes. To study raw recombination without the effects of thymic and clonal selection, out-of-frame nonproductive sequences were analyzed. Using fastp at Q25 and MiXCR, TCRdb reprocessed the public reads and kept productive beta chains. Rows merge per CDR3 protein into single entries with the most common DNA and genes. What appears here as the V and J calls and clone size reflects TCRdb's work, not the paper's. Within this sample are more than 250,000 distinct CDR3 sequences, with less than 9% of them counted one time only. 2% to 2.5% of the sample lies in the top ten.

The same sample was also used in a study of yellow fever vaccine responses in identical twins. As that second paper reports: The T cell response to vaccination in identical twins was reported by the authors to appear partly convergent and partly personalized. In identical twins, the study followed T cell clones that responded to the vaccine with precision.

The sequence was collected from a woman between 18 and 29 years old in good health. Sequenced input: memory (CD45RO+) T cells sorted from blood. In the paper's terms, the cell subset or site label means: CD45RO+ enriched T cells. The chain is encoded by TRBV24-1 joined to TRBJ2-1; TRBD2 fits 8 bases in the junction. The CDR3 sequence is CATSARAGVSYNEQFF. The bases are TGTGCCACCAGTGCCAGAGCGGGAGTTTCCTACAATGAGCAGTTCTTC.